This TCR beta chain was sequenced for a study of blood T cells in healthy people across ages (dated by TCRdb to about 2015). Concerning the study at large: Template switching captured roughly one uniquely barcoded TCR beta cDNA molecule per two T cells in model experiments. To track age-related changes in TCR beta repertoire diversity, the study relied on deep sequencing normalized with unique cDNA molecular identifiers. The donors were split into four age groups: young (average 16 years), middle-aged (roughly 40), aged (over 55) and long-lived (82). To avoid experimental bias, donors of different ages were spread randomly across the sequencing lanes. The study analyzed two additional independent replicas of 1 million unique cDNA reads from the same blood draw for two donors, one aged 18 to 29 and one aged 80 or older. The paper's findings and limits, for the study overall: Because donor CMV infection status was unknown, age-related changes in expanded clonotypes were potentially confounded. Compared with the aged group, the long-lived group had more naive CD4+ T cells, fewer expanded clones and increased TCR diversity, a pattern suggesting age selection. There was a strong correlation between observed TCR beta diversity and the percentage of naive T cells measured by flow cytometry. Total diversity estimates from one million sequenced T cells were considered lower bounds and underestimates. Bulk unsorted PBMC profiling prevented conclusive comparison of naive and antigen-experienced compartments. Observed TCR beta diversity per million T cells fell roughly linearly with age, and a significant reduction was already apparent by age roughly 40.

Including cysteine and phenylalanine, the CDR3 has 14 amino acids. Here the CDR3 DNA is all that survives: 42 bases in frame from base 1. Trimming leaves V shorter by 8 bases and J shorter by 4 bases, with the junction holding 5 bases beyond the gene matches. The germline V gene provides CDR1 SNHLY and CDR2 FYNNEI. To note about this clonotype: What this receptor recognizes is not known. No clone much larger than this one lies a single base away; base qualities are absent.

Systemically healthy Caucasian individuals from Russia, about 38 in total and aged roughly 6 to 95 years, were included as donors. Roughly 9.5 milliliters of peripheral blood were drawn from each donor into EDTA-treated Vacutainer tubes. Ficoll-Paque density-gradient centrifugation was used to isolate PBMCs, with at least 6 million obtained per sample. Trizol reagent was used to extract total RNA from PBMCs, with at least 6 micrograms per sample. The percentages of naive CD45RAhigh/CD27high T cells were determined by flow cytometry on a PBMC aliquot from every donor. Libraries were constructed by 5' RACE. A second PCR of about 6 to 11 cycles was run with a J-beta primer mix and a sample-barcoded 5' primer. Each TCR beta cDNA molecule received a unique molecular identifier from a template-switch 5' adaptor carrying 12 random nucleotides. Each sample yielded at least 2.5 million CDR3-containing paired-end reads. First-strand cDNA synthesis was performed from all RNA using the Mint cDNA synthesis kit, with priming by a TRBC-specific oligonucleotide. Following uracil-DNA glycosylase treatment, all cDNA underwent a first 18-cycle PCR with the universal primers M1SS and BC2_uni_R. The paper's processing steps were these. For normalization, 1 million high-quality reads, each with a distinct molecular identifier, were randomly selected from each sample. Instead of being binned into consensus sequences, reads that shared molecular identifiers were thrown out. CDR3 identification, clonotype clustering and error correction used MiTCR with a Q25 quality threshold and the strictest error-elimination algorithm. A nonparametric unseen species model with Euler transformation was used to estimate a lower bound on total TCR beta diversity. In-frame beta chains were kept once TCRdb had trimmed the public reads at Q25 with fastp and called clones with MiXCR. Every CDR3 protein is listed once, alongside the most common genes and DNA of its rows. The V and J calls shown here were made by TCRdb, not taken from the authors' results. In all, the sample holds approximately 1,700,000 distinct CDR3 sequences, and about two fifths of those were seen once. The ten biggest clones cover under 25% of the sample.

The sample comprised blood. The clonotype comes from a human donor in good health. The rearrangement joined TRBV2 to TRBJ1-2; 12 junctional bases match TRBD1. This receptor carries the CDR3 CASGGQGATYGYTF. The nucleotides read TGTGCCAGCGGGGGACAGGGGGCAACCTATGGCTACACCTTC.